Ten or more counts support the clone carrying this T cell receptor beta chain. Its specificity is not known. Trimming removed 3 bases at V and 4 bases at J, with 12 bases between. Germline assignment: CDR1 SNHLY and CDR2 FYNNEI. CDR3 size: 15 residues. The data belong to a study of T-cell reconstitution after alpha-beta-depleted transplantation in children. Study-wide results and limits: Reports say that about two months after transplant, the alpha-beta T cells came out of several hundred graft clones that had expanded. After transplant, high TCRbeta diversity at day 60 in some patients arose from surviving recipient T cells and thymic progenitors. Counts and diversity of T cells one year after transplant came mostly from newly produced T cells.

Unique molecular identifiers were built into the TCRbeta library. TCRdb reprocessed the PCR reads via MiXCR and lists one record per CDR3 protein. The profile shows about 200,000 distinct CDR3 sequences, roughly 7% of them singletons. This clonotype was obtained from a boy aged 2-15 years with acute lymphoblastic leukemia, due to receive a stem cell transplant. V is TRBV2 and J is TRBJ2-2; a weak D match, TRBD1 (6 bases). Material: PBMCs, obtained before TCRalphabeta/CD19-depleted stem cell transplant. DNA for the CDR3: TGTGCCAGCAGTGAGGGTTGGGGGCGCACCGGGGAGCTGTTTTTT. Protein sequence: CASSEGWGRTGELFF.